This record covers a single T cell receptor (beta chain). As originally analysed: How many nucleated cells were present was estimated from reference gene primer amplification. Profiled with immunoSEQ multiplex PCR; TCRdb holds only in-frame clones, not every one. V and J calls and clone size come straight from that table; D and trimming were deduced from the DNA. The data hold approximately 140,000 clones, with 88% observed a single time. The sample is drawn from a study of blood T cell repertoires in COVID-19. V trimming: 4 bases; J trimming: 6 bases; junction bases outside the gene matches: 10. Germline CDR1 reads SGHTA; CDR2 reads FQGTGA. The CDR3 loop spans 15 amino acids.

The sample was peripheral blood. The sequence was obtained from a man aged 50 to 59 with active or convalescent COVID-19. The J gene is TRBJ2-3, the V gene TRBV7-3; 7 bases map to TRBD2. CDR3 DNA sequence: TGTGCCAGCAGCTCACGGGCGGGAGCTTCCGATACGCAGTATTTT. Residues: CASSSRAGASDTQYF.